A single sample is the source of the 22 T cell receptor beta chains below, sequenced in a study of early T cells in non-severe SARS-CoV-2 infection. TCRdb passed the 5' RACE reads through MiXCR, listing each CDR3 protein once. The sample shows tens of thousands of distinct CDR3 sequences, almost 7.5% of them seen only once. Sequenced sample: whole blood. The source of these receptors is an adult who was a healthcare worker with PCR-confirmed SARS-CoV-2 infection or an uninfected control (not recorded which).

The chain couples TRBV12-5 to TRBJ2-7; no definite D call. Germline V gives CDR1 LGHNT, CDR2 FRNRAP. The CDR3 extends over 13 amino acids. Trimming stripped 0 bases from V and 1 base from J, with 4 bases between. The CDR3 spells CASGLVPSYEQYF. CDR3 nucleotides: TGTGCTAGTGGTTTGGTCCCGTCCTACGAGCAGTACTTC.

This clonotype was found a few times. CDR3 nucleotide sequence: TGCAGTGCTGTGACTGGTCAGGGGTTTGGTACCCAGTACTTC. Protein sequence: CSAVTGQGFGTQYF. The chain uses TRBV20-1 and TRBJ2-5; D may be TRBD1 (6 bases). The CDR3 runs to 14 residues. The germline V gene has CDR1 DFQATT and CDR2 SNEGSKA (reference sequence). V was pared by 5 bases and J by 8 bases, with 21 bases between.

The rearrangement uses TRBV20-1 and TRBJ2-7; TRBD2 matches at 8 bases. Germline lookup yields CDR1 DFQATT and CDR2 SNEGSKA (reference sequence). The V segment lost 1 base and the J segment 8 bases; nucleotides outside the gene matches: 10. CDR3 size: 14 residues. The CDR3 sequence is CSARGSSGASKQYF. CDR3 nucleotides: TGCAGTGCTAGAGGTAGTAGCGGGGCTTCAAAGCAGTACTTC.

The chain couples TRBV28 to TRBJ1-1; TRBD1 is a possible D gene (5 bases). Germline assignment: CDR1 MDHEN and CDR2 SYDVKM. V dropped 6 bases and J dropped 8 bases, with 10 bases sitting between them. CDR3 length equals 11 residues. The CDR3 bases are TGTGCCAGCAGCCCGGGGGGGGAAGCTTTCTTT. Encoded protein: CASSPGGEAFF.

This clonotype was found many times. This chain uses TRBV28 with TRBJ2-7, with D hard to call. From germline, CDR1 is MDHEN and CDR2 SYDVKM. The V and J ends lost 6 bases and 2 bases respectively, with 20 bases between them. This CDR3 comprises 16 residues. CDR3 sequence: CASSNIHVDKAYEQYF. Written as DNA, the CDR3 is TGTGCCAGCAGCAACATTCATGTTGATAAGGCCTACGAGCAGTACTTC. Drawing the rest from reference TRBV28 and TRBJ2-7, the complete variable domain is DVKVTQSSRYLVKRTGEKVFLECVQDMDHENMFWYRQDPGLGLRLIYFSYDVKMKEKGDIPEGYSVSREKKERFSLILESASTNQTSMYLCASSNIHVDKAYEQYFGPGTRLTVT.

The table lists this clonotype with a few counts. The chain recombines TRBV7-2 with TRBJ2-1; D uncertain. The CDR3 has 12 amino acids. The ends were cut back, 3 bases at V and 10 bases at J, with 10 bases in the middle. Germline V gives CDR1 SGHTA, CDR2 FQGNSA. The CDR3 loop reads CASSFSRIEQFF. CDR3 bases: TGTGCCAGCAGCTTTAGTCGAATAGAGCAGTTCTTC.

In its sample, this clonotype was seen many times. The chain combines TRBV19 with TRBJ2-2; D is ambiguous. Trimming stripped 3 bases from V and 2 bases from J, with 10 bases between. Germline V gene sequence: CDR1 LNHDA, CDR2 SQIVND (reference sequence). CDR3 length equals 15 residues. The CDR3 region has the DNA TGTGCCAGTAGTATGTTTACAAGAAACACCGGGGAGCTGTTTTTT. Encoded protein: CASSMFTRNTGELFF.

This chain links TRBV11-2 with TRBJ2-7, with 7 bases matching TRBD1. This CDR3 region has 14 residues. The J segment lost 2 bases and the V segment lost 4 bases, leaving 5 bases of the junction unmatched. CDR1 is SGHAT, CDR2 FQNNGV, per germline. This CDR3 reads CASSSVRGTYEQYF. The CDR3 DNA is TGTGCCAGCAGCTCCGTCAGGGGGACCTACGAGCAGTACTTC.

This clonotype was recorded a few times. The rearrangement uses TRBV12-5 and TRBJ2-5, with 8 positions matching TRBD2. The length of the CDR3 is 12 residues. Germline V CDR1 and CDR2: LGHNT, FRNRAP. After removal of 1 base from V and 9 bases from J, the junction contained 1 base not matched to a gene. The CDR3 DNA sequence: TGTGCTAGTGGTTTGGCGGGGGGGGCCCAGTACTTC. Protein sequence: CASGLAGGAQYF.

This clonotype was observed at least ten times. The chain has TRBV7-8 and TRBJ1-1; 8 positions agree with TRBD1. The ends lost 2 bases at V and 3 bases at J; junction bases unmatched: 5. The germline V gene has CDR1 SGHVS and CDR2 FQNEAQ. The CDR3 consists of 15 residues. This CDR3 is CASSLLQGADTEAFF. As DNA, the CDR3 is TGTGCCAGCAGCTTATTGCAGGGGGCGGACACTGAAGCTTTCTTT.

This clonotype was found a few times. The J gene is TRBJ2-4, the V gene TRBV5-1, with 7 bases identical to TRBD2. Looked up from germline, CDR1 is SGHRS and CDR2 is YFSETQ. The CDR3 runs 14 residues. V shed 4 bases, J shed 8 bases, and the junction held 9 bases outside the gene matches. CDR3 bases: TGCGCCAGCAGCCGAGGGGCAACTAGCGACATTCAGTACTTC. Translation gives CASSRGATSDIQYF.

This clonotype has at least ten counts. V and J are TRBV6-1 and TRBJ1-6; D remains unclear. This CDR3 spans 14 amino acids. The ends were cut back, 2 bases at V and 10 bases at J, with 12 bases in the middle. Germline V lookup: CDR1 MNHNS, CDR2 SASEGT. CDR3 residues: CASSESRMGSPLHF. In DNA, the CDR3 is TGTGCCAGCAGTGAATCCAGGATGGGATCACCCCTCCACTTT.

The chain joins TRBV12-3 or TRBV12-4 to TRBJ1-2; D may be TRBD1 (6 bases). This CDR3 contains 15 residues. Trimming shortened V by 5 bases and J by 1 base, and 14 bases separated the two germline ends. CDR3 coding DNA: TGTGCCAGCAGTCGGGGCGGACAGTTTAACTATGGCTACACCTTC. This encodes CASSRGGQFNYGYTF.

This clonotype ranks as medium-sized. The CDR3 reads CASSLKISSETQYF. The CDR3 region has the DNA TGTGCCAGCAGCTTAAAGATTAGCTCGGAGACCCAGTACTTC. V is TRBV7-2 and J is TRBJ2-5; D uncertain. Per germline, CDR1 SGHTA and CDR2 FQGNSA. CDR3 length: 14 amino acids. Trimming stripped 2 bases from V and 5 bases from J, with 12 bases between.

V gene TRBV29-1 combines with J gene TRBJ2-5, with D perhaps TRBD1 (6 bases). Germline CDR1 is SQVTM and CDR2 is ANQGSEA. CDR3 length: 12 residues. Trimming shortened V by 4 bases and J by 2 bases, and 8 bases separated the two germline ends. Here the CDR3 reads CSVGGQQETQYF. The CDR3 bases are TGCAGCGTTGGGGGACAACAAGAGACCCAGTACTTC. Combining the CDR3 with reference TRBV29-1 and TRBJ2-5 gives the whole variable domain SAVISQKPSRDICQRGTSLTIQCQVDSQVTMMFWYRQQPGQSLTLIATANQGSEATYESGFVIDKFPISRPNLTFSTLTVSNMSPEDSSIYLCSVGGQQETQYFGPGTRLLVL.

This clonotype was recorded at least ten times. The rearrangement joins TRBV30 to TRBJ1-4; D may be TRBD1 (6 bases). The length of the CDR3 is 14 residues. Germline CDR1 and CDR2: GTSNPN and SVGIG (reference sequence). The CDR3 sequence is CAQKGGTFREKLFF. The CDR3 region has the DNA TGTGCTCAAAAAGGGGGGACGTTCCGCGAAAAACTGTTTTTT. The whole variable domain, filled in from reference TRBV30 and TRBJ1-4, reads SQTIHQWPATLVQPVGSPLSLECTVEGTSNPNLYWYRQAAGRGLQLLFYSVGIGQISSEVPQNLSASRPQDRQFILSSKKLLLSDSGFYLCAQKGGTFREKLFFGSGTQLSVL.

Here the CDR3 reads CASSVGTLLGETQYF. In DNA form, the CDR3 reads TGTGCCAGCAGCGTAGGTACTCTCCTCGGAGAGACCCAGTACTTC. This rearrangement joins TRBV9 to TRBJ2-5; no firm D call. The CDR3 is 15 amino acids. V lost 0 bases to trimming and J lost 4 bases, with 13 bases between them. Germline V gives CDR1 SGDLS, CDR2 YYNGEE. The whole variable domain, filled in from reference TRBV9 and TRBJ2-5, reads DSGVTQTPKHLITATGQRVTLRCSPRSGDLSVYWYQQSLDQGLQFLIQYYNGEERAKGNILERFSAQQFPDLHSELNLSSLELGDSALYFCASSVGTLLGETQYFGPGTRLLVL.

The chain uses TRBV20-1 and TRBJ1-1, with a weak D call TRBD1 (5 bases). Germline CDR1 is DFQATT and CDR2 is SNEGSKA (reference sequence). This CDR3 region has 15 residues. V gave up 0 bases and J gave up 3 bases, with 14 bases separating them. The CDR3 region is CSARDGGGTDTEAFF. The CDR3 bases are TGCAGTGCTAGAGATGGCGGAGGGACGGACACTGAAGCTTTCTTT.

The chain has TRBV7-9 and TRBJ2-3; unclear D gene. V was pared by 2 bases and J by 0 bases, with 6 bases between. Germline CDR1 and CDR2: SEHNR and FQNEAQ (reference sequence). The CDR3 is 14 residues long. For the CDR3, the DNA is TGTGCCAGCAGCTTACCTTTTAGCACAGATACGCAGTATTTT. Translating it yields CASSLPFSTDTQYF.

This chain uses TRBV9 with TRBJ2-3; 12 positions match TRBD1. CDR1 and CDR2 (germline): SGDLS, YYNGEE. V trimming: 6 bases; J trimming: 6 bases; junction bases outside the gene matches: 2. CDR3 length: 13 residues. As DNA, the CDR3 is TGTGCCAGCAAGGGACAGGGGGCGGATACGCAGTATTTT. Protein product: CASKGQGADTQYF.

This clonotype was seen more than once but under ten times. The chain has TRBV28 and TRBJ2-3, with 7 bases fitting TRBD1. The CDR3 loop spans 15 amino acids. Germline CDR1 and CDR2: MDHEN and SYDVKM. V lost 8 bases to trimming and J lost 2 bases; unmatched junction nucleotides: 10. CDR3 nucleotides: TGTGCCAGCGGAGAGCCGGGACAGTTCACAGATACGCAGTATTTT. Residues: CASGEPGQFTDTQYF.

This clonotype has a handful of counts. The CDR3 spells CASFRGEAFF. The CDR3 DNA sequence: TGTGCCAGCTTCCGGGGGGAAGCTTTCTTT. This sequence joins TRBV6-6 and TRBJ1-1, with TRBD1 as a possible D gene (5 bases). The CDR3 length is 10 residues. V was shortened by 8 bases and J by 8 bases, with 9 bases between the two germline ends. CDR1 MNHNY and CDR2 SVGAGI come from the germline V gene (reference sequence).